Presented here are 5 T cell receptor beta chains from one specimen sequenced in a study of neurological immune-mediated disorders. Each CDR3 protein gets one entry after TCRdb re-called the 5' RACE reads with MiXCR. This sample has 50,000 to 85,000 distinct CDR3 sequences, with around 5.2% found just once. The material sequenced was PBMCs. All receptors come from a woman in her 30s with multiple sclerosis.

This clonotype appeared many times. V gene TRBV20-1 combines with J gene TRBJ1-6; TRBD1 might be the D (5 bases). The CDR3 runs 14 residues. CDR1 is DFQATT and CDR2 is SNEGSKA in the germline V gene (reference sequence). V was shortened by 3 bases and J by 7 bases, with 13 bases between the two germline ends. The CDR3 loop reads CSARPGPGNSPLHF. Written as DNA, the CDR3 is TGCAGTGCTAGGCCGGGACCAGGAAATTCACCCCTCCACTTT.

This clonotype was detected many times. V usage is TRBV4-1 and J usage is TRBJ2-7; D possibly corresponds to TRBD2 (5 bases). The germline gives CDR1 MGHRA, CDR2 YSYEKL. The V and J ends lost 1 base and 6 bases respectively, with 7 bases between them. CDR3 length equals 12 residues. CDR3 in DNA: TGCGCCAGCAGCCAAGGTGGGAGCGAGCAGTACTTC. Its translation: CASSQGGSEQYF.

This clonotype has a count of ten or more. This sequence joins TRBV6-5 and TRBJ1-5; D unclear. This CDR3 contains 13 residues. From germline, CDR1 is MNHEY and CDR2 SVGAGI. V lost 7 bases to trimming and J lost 5 bases, with 12 bases between them. CDR3 in DNA: TGTGCCAGCACCCTCGGCCCTTATCAGCCCCAGCATTTT. It specifies CASTLGPYQPQHF.

This clonotype was seen at least ten times. This sequence joins TRBV9 and TRBJ1-1; no definite D call. Germline V gene sequence: CDR1 SGDLS, CDR2 YYNGEE. There are 14 residues in the CDR3. V was trimmed by 3 bases and J by 10 bases, leaving 19 bases between them. In DNA, the CDR3 is TGTGCCAGCAGCGCCGGCAGTTCCCGTGCTAGAGCTTTCTTT. It codes for CASSAGSSRARAFF.

This clonotype was counted many times. The chain combines TRBV7-2 with TRBJ2-7, with D tentatively TRBD1 (6 bases). This CDR3 contains 14 residues. The V end lost 1 base, the J end lost 6 bases, and 13 bases lay between the germline ends. Germline assignment: CDR1 SGHTA and CDR2 FQGNSA. The CDR3 loop reads CASSLEQGLGEQYF. CDR3 in DNA: TGTGCCAGCAGCTTAGAACAGGGCCTAGGCGAGCAGTACTTC.